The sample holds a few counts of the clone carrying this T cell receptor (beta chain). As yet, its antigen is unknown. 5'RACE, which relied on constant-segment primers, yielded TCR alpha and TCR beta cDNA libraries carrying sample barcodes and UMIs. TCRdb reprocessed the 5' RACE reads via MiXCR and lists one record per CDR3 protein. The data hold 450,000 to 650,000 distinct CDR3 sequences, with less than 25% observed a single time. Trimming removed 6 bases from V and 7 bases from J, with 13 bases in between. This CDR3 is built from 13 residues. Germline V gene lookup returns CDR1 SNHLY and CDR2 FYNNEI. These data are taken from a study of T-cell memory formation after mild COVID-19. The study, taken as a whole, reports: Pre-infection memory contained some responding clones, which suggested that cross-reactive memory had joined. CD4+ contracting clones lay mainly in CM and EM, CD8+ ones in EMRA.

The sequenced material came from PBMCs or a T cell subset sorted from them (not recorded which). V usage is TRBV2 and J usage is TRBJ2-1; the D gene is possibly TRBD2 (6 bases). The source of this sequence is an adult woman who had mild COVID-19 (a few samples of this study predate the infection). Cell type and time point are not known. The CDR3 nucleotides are TGTGCCAGCAGGGTAGCGGTACTAAATGAGCAGTTCTTC. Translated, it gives CASRVAVLNEQFF.